This T cell receptor (beta chain) stems from a study of immune evolution from preneoplasia to lung adenocarcinoma (dated by TCRdb to the early 2020s). Study-wide context: HLA loss of heterozygosity was found in 7% of AIS, about 16% of MIA and 25% to 35% of ADC lesions, and in no AAH lesions. Class I HLA alleles were inferred from exome data with POLYSOLVER, and allele-specific HLA loss was detected with LOHHLA. The study profiled immune contexture across lung adenocarcinoma precursors and invasive adenocarcinoma using immune gene expression, TCR sequencing and multiplex immunofluorescence. Resected precursor lesions (AAH, AIS, MIA) and invasive adenocarcinomas were each compared against paired morphologically normal lung tissue. A total of 40 to 65 patients with pulmonary nodules who underwent surgical resection were included in the overall cohort. TCR sequencing data were obtained from 51 patients. Sample size was determined by specimen availability and not by a prior power calculation. The study reported that under 110 samples were used for TCR sequencing. The immune data were combined with whole exome sequencing and methylation data from the same cohort of nodules. Overall study results and their limits: Clonality was highest in normal lung, while later-stage lesions appeared to show lower clonality but higher T cell density and diversity. The findings were based on association rather than direct causation, and larger cohorts with long-term follow-up and longitudinal biopsies were deemed needed. Compared with EGFR-mutant or double wild-type lesions, KRAS-mutant nodules had the highest T cell clonality. All patients were from Japan and China, so applicability to Western populations was uncertain. The highest top T cell clone frequencies were observed in normal lung, and a progressive decrease in top T cell clone frequencies appeared to occur from AAH through AIS, MIA and invasive adenocarcinoma.

Using the immunoSEQ hsTCRbeta Kit, TCR beta CDR3 regions were sequenced from DNA. Concerning the study's data processing: TCR sequencing data were analysed with the ImmunoSEQ Analyzer. T cell clonality was defined as 1 minus Pielou's evenness, calculated on productive rearrangements. The inverse Simpson index, applied to productive templates, was used to measure T cell diversity. T cell density was expressed as TCR beta template counts normalized to usable DNA, with usable DNA estimated by amplifying and sequencing housekeeping genes. TCR metrics were compared across histologic stages using two-sided Kruskal-Wallis tests. Imported from immuneACCESS, the table was reduced by TCRdb to in-frame sequences with V and J called. These copies leave out some clones; in studies compared against another copy, an unresolved V gene accounts for under half, and the cause of the remainder is not known. That table supplies the V and J calls and clone size; D and trimming were determined from the DNA. The sample profile shows roughly 40,000 clones; roughly 80% of them were found once. The top ten clones comprise 4% to 5% of the sample.

Comments on this clone: Its antigen is unknown. No base quality values were provided; no much bigger clone lies one nucleotide off.

The CDR3 measures 12 amino acids from cysteine to phenylalanine. Of all the DNA, just the CDR3 is kept, 36 bases in frame from base 1. For CDR1 and CDR2, the germline V gene lists SGHVS and FNYEAQ. V and J are truncated by 5 bases and 11 bases respectively, leaving an intervening sequence of 15 bases. Resection was performed on patients in Japan or China between about 2013 and 2018. Two lung cancer pathologists independently reviewed H&E slides to confirm the histologic diagnosis of every case. Premalignant or tumor cells were enriched for nucleic acid extraction by macro-dissection performed after pathologic assessment. FFPE tissue was used for DNA isolation with the AllPrep DNA/RNA FFPE Kit.

The chain employs TRBV7-6 and TRBJ1-1; tentative D gene TRBD1, with 5 bases matching. The sequence was collected from a person between 55 and 70 years old with lung adenocarcinoma. Sequenced sample: FFPE invasive lung adenocarcinoma tissue. The cell subset or site label, read with the paper, signifies: frankly invasive lung adenocarcinoma (ADC). The CDR3 protein: CASSTGTLMAFF. The DNA is TGTGCCAGCAGCACCGGGACTCTGATGGCTTTCTTT. The entire variable domain, with the stretches around the CDR3 drawn from the reference TRBV7-6 and TRBJ1-1 proteins, is GAGVSQSPRYKVTKRGQDVALRCDPISGHVSLYWYRQALGQGPEFLTYFNYEAQQDKSGLPNDRFSAERPEGSISTLTIQRTEQRDSAMYRCASSTGTLMAFFGQGTRLTVV.